This T cell receptor (beta chain) appears in the sequencing data of a study of T cell responses to AZD1222 COVID-19 vaccine. Study-wide findings and caveats: Variant regions that are unmutated are reportedly the target of nearly half of spike-specific TCRs. Repertoire sampling was restricted to post-peak T cell response timepoints.

The V end lost 3 bases, the J end lost 4 bases, and 13 bases lay between the germline ends. The CDR3 is made up of 14 amino acids. From germline, CDR1 is SGHRS and CDR2 YFSETQ. TCRdb keeps only in-frame clones here, not all; method: immunoSEQ multiplex PCR. The sample lists more than 95,000 clones, roughly 84% occurring once. With respect to this clone: Its specificity is not known.

The receptor's source is an adult in good health. Sequencing used peripheral blood, obtained on day 0 of AZD1222 vaccination. V usage is TRBV5-1 and J usage is TRBJ1-2; possibly TRBD1 for D (5 bases). The CDR3 spells CASSSNGGSYGYTF. The CDR3 coding sequence is TGCGCCAGCAGCTCTAACGGGGGGTCCTATGGCTACACCTTC.